The entry that follows covers one T cell receptor beta chain sequence. Its antigen is undetermined. The assay that was used to sequence DNA from cultured CD4+ T cells was the Oncomine TCR Beta short-read assay. Genomic DNA extraction was carried out from cultured CD4+ T cells. TCRdb ran MiXCR on the PCR reads and lists one entry per CDR3 protein. The sample lists just over 20,000 distinct CDR3 sequences; around half were seen once. This specimen belongs to a study of vaccination and CD4 T cells after COVID-19. Treatment of the sample: approximately nine-day PBMC culture with coronavirus spike peptide pools or control peptides (ViraFEST assay). After culture for approximately 10 days, isolation of CD4+ T cells was performed by negative selection. Study-level results: Early post-infection timepoints were not included, and relatively few convalescent patients were studied. The appearance of a median roughly 83% of reactive clones in convalescent patients occurred only post-vaccination.

Trimming pared 1 base from V and 2 bases from J, leaving 12 bases between. The CDR3 is made up of 15 amino acids. Germline values: CDR1 MNHNS, CDR2 SASEGT. The V gene is TRBV6-1, the J gene TRBJ2-7; D ambiguous. The sample was CD4+ T cells from blood, cultured in vitro. This TCR was sampled from a human donor who had recovered from COVID-19. In DNA form, the CDR3 reads TGTGCCAGCAGTGAAGAAAGGTCCGCCCCCTACGAGCAGTACTTC. It codes for CASSEERSAPYEQYF.